The 3 T cell receptor beta chains below all came from one sample that was sequenced in a study of blood T cell repertoires in COVID-19 (dated by TCRdb to 2020 to 2022). Preparation of the library involved the immunoSEQ multiplex PCR assay. The source is immuneACCESS, and TCRdb retained only in-frame sequences with V and J called. Part of the clones is not carried over; for the studies checked, unresolved V genes explain less than half of this, and the remainder is unexplained. A total of a few hundred thousand clones appear in this sample, approximately 83% of them only once. The ten largest clonotypes hold roughly 1.2% of the sample. Sequences were obtained from peripheral blood. The receptors here all came from a woman younger than 45 with COVID-19, enrolled during active disease.

The rearrangement links TRBV2 to TRBJ1-6; a weak D match, TRBD1 (5 bases). The V and J ends lost 1 base and 2 bases respectively, with 6 bases between them. The germline V gene encodes CDR1 SNHLY and CDR2 FYNNEI. The CDR3 length is 15 residues. CDR3 DNA: TGTGCCAGCAGTGAAGGGGGGGCCTATAATTCACCCCTCCACTTT. Translating gives CASSEGGAYNSPLHF.

The chain has TRBV7-3 and TRBJ2-1; 7 bases are shared with TRBD2. After removal of 4 bases from V and 0 bases from J, the junction contained 6 bases not matched to a gene. The V gene's germline CDR1 is SGHTA and CDR2 FQGTGA. CDR3 length equals 16 residues. CDR3 nucleotides: TGTGCCAGCAGCTCGGCGGGCGGGGGCTCCTACAATGAGCAGTTCTTC. Its protein is CASSSAGGGSYNEQFF.

This sequence joins TRBV7-2 and TRBJ2-1, with TRBD2 matching 10 bases. Germline V CDR1 and CDR2: SGHTA, FQGNSA. The CDR3 covers 15 residues. Germline trimming cut 4 bases from V and 2 bases from J; bases unmatched to any gene: 2. As DNA, the CDR3 is TGTGCCAGCAGCTCAACTAGCGGGACCTACAATGAGCAGTTCTTC. Protein: CASSSTSGTYNEQFF.